These T cell receptor beta chains were read from a single sample in a study of response to subunit inactivated influenza vaccine. TCRdb analysed the RT-PCR reads with MiXCR anew, one entry per CDR3 protein. Among 500,000 to 600,000 distinct CDR3 sequences listed, 12% were seen once. Here the sequenced sample was PBMCs from blood, taken on the day of vaccination. Receptor source: a man aged 45 to 65 who received an inactivated influenza vaccine. Both conserved end residues are part of each CDR3. The D gene is left open where the match is weak. Only part of the rows carry a size: once, few, many, or a class if the clone is expanded.

>TRBJ1-1|.|many|TRBV6-2/TRBV6-3
TGTGCCAGCAGTCCTACAGGGTCCTCTATGAACACTGAAGCTTTCTTT
CASSPTGSSMNTEAFF
>TRBJ2-2|.|many|TRBV7-9
TGTGCCAGCAGCCTCAGGGCTGCGGAAAACACCGGGGAGCTGTTTTTT
CASSLRAAENTGELFF
>TRBJ2-1|TRBD2|few|TRBV6-5
TGTGCCAGCAGTTACTCCGTCCTAGCGGGGTTCTACAATGAGCAGTTCTTC
CASSYSVLAGFYNEQFF
>TRBJ2-3|TRBD1|.|TRBV7-7
TGTGCCAGCAGCCCCACTCCCAGGGGGCGGATGCCTTCTAGCACAGATACGCAGTATTTT
CASSPTPRGRMPSSTDTQYF
>TRBJ2-7|TRBD2|.|TRBV28
TGTGCCAGCAGTTTACAGTGGGCTAGCGGGGTGTACGAGCAGTACTTC
CASSLQWASGVYEQYF
>TRBJ2-7|.|.|TRBV7-8
TGTGCCAGCAGCTTTGAGGGTAGACCTTACGAGCAGTACTTC
CASSFEGRPYEQYF
>TRBJ2-2|TRBD1|many|TRBV9
TGTGCCAGCAGCGGATCATTTACCGGGACAGGGGTTACCGGGGAGCTGTTTTTT
CASSGSFTGTGVTGELFF
>TRBJ1-5|.|few|TRBV9
TGTGCCAGCAGCGTAGGGGTGACAGGCAATCAGCCCCAGCATTTT
CASSVGVTGNQPQHF
>TRBJ2-1|.|.|TRBV6-5
TGTGCCAGCAGTTACTCGATCCCCAGGGGACGGGGGGATGAGCAGTTCTTC
CASSYSIPRGRGDEQFF
>TRBJ2-2|TRBD1|many|TRBV28
TGTGCCAGCAGCAAGATGACAGGGTTGTCCGGGGAGCTGTTTTTT
CASSKMTGLSGELFF
>TRBJ2-1|TRBD2|.|TRBV5-1
TGCGCCAGCAGCTTCGGTAGCGGGGGAGCAAATCACAATGAGCAGTTCTTC
CASSFGSGGANHNEQFF
>TRBJ2-1|.|.|TRBV7-2
TGTGCCAGCAGCACGGACAGTCAAAACAATGAGCAGTTCTTC
CASSTDSQNNEQFF
>TRBJ2-2|TRBD2|.|TRBV5-1
TGCGCCAGCAGCTTTGGTAGCGGGAGCTCCGGGGAGCTGTTTTTT
CASSFGSGSSGELFF
>TRBJ2-3|TRBD2|few|TRBV7-9
TGTGCCAGCAGCTTGGGACTACCCGGGACAGATACGCAGTATTTT
CASSLGLPGTDTQYF
>TRBJ2-7|.|many|TRBV21-1
TGTGCCAGCACCCATAACGGGATGCCCTACGAGCAGTACTTC
CASTHNGMPYEQYF
>TRBJ2-3|TRBD1|many|TRBV5-6
TGTGCCAGCAGCTTGGGGACAGGGGGGACGCACGCAGATACGCAGTATTTT
CASSLGTGGTHADTQYF
>TRBJ2-1|.|few|TRBV5-1
TGCGCCAGCAGCGCCTCCACGGGGGCTTACAATGAGCAGTTCTTC
CASSASTGAYNEQFF
>TRBJ2-7|TRBD2|.|TRBV27
TGTGCCAGCAGCCCCGGGGGAGGGCCTAACGAGCAGTACTTC
CASSPGGGPNEQYF
>TRBJ2-1|TRBD2|few|TRBV7-2
TGTGCCAGCAGCTTAGAAGGGACTAGCGGGGGGTTGGAGCAGTTCTTC
CASSLEGTSGGLEQFF
>TRBJ2-3|TRBD1|few|TRBV18
TGTGCCAGCTCACCACCGACAGGGGGCAGAGATACGCAGTATTTT
CASSPPTGGRDTQYF
>TRBJ2-1|.|many|TRBV20-1
TGCAGTGCTAGAGATCGTTTATCAGGGAAGTCCTACAATGAGCAGTTCTTC
CSARDRLSGKSYNEQFF
>TRBJ2-3|TRBD2|few|TRBV15
TGTGCCACCAGCAGAGATTTGGGACTAGGGGGAGATACGCAGTATTTT
CATSRDLGLGGDTQYF
>TRBJ2-2|TRBD2|.|TRBV5-1
TGCGCCAGCAAATTATCGGGAGGGACCGGGGAGCTGTTTTTT
CASKLSGGTGELFF
>TRBJ2-7|.|.|TRBV7-2
TGTGCCAGCAGCTTAGCCCTCGGGCCCTACGAGCAGTACTTC
CASSLALGPYEQYF
>TRBJ2-7|.|.|TRBV7-9
TGTGCCAGCAGCTTACCCACGCTGGGGACCTACGAGCAGTACTTC
CASSLPTLGTYEQYF
>TRBJ1-1|.|.|TRBV12-3/TRBV12-4
TGTGCCAGCAGCGGGACCTTGAGCCTGAACACTGAAGCTTTCTTT
CASSGTLSLNTEAFF
>TRBJ1-4|.|many|TRBV2
TGTGCCAGCCGCGACCATTGGGCAACTAATGAAAAACTGTTTTTT
CASRDHWATNEKLFF
>TRBJ2-5|.|many|TRBV29-1
TGCAGCGGGGGAACTGGGGAGACCCAGTACTTC
CSGGTGETQYF
>TRBJ2-5|.|.|TRBV7-2
TGTGCCAGCAGCTTAGAGTTATCCCAGTACTTC
CASSLELSQYF
>TRBJ2-2|.|.|TRBV12-3/TRBV12-4
TGTGCCAGCAATTGGGGGTCGGAAGCGAACACCGGGGAGCTGTTTTTT
CASNWGSEANTGELFF
>TRBJ2-7|TRBD2|few|TRBV20-1
TGCAGTGCCACCGAGCGGGGTATCGGGTACGAGCAGTACTTC
CSATERGIGYEQYF
>TRBJ2-7|.|.|TRBV6-2/TRBV6-3
TGTGCCAGCACCCAAACCGGGACCTTCTACTCCTACGAGCAGTACTTC
CASTQTGTFYSYEQYF
>TRBJ2-7|.|few|TRBV29-1
TGCAGCGTTGAAGATATGGGGTTGAGAGGCGAGCAGTACTTC
CSVEDMGLRGEQYF
>TRBJ1-5|.|.|TRBV10-3
TGTGCCATCAGCCCCGGTCACGAAGGGCCTCAGCCCCAGCATTTT
CAISPGHEGPQPQHF
>TRBJ2-2|.|few|TRBV6-2/TRBV6-3
TGTGCCAGCAGTTACAGACAGGCGAACACCGGGGAGCTGTTTTTT
CASSYRQANTGELFF
>TRBJ2-1|.|.|TRBV28
TGTGCCAGCAAGTCTGGCCCCTACAATGAGCAGTTCTTC
CASKSGPYNEQFF
>TRBJ2-3|.|.|TRBV11-2
TGTGCCAGCAGCATAGGGGTGATTATAGGACTACTCACAGATACGCAGTATTTT
CASSIGVIIGLLTDTQYF
>TRBJ2-1|TRBD1|.|TRBV24-1
TGTGCCACCAGTGAACTCGGACAGGAGGCCTACAATGAGCAGTTCTTC
CATSELGQEAYNEQFF
>TRBJ1-5|.|many|TRBV18
TGTGCCAGCTCATCTAGGCGAGGCAATCAGCCCCAGCATTTT
CASSSRRGNQPQHF
>TRBJ2-5|TRBD2|.|TRBV7-2
TGTGCCAGCAGCTTAAGGCGGGGGGTACAAGAGACCCAGTACTTC
CASSLRRGVQETQYF
>TRBJ1-6|.|few|TRBV6-2/TRBV6-3
TGTGCCAGCAGTTACAGCGGGACTGATAATTCACCCCTCCACTTT
CASSYSGTDNSPLHF
>TRBJ2-1|TRBD1|few|TRBV4-2
TGTGCCAGCAGCCCCGACTACAGACAGGGGTCCTACAATGAGCAGTTCTTC
CASSPDYRQGSYNEQFF
>TRBJ2-1|TRBD2|few|TRBV6-2/TRBV6-3
TGTGCCAGCAGTTACCCGGCGGCGGGAGGCGATTGGGGCACACATCGTGAGCAGTTCTTC
CASSYPAAGGDWGTHREQFF
>TRBJ2-3|TRBD1|.|TRBV10-3
TGTGCCATCACCCGACAGGGGACAGGTACGCAGTATTTT
CAITRQGTGTQYF